The rows below give T cell receptor beta chains drawn from one sample of a study of cytomegalovirus exposure and HLA in healthy donors. Profiled with immunoSEQ multiplex PCR; TCRdb holds only in-frame clones, not every one. Of approximately 200,000 clones in the sample, around 80% were seen once. Sequencing input: PBMCs. The source of these receptors is a young woman in good health and CMV-seropositive. The CDR3 runs from the conserved cysteine through the conserved F or W. A D gene is named only where the DNA matches it firmly. Part of the rows lack a size; the others show once, few, many or a class for expanded clones.

D gene	clone size	V gene	J gene	CDR3 DNA	CDR3 protein
NA	NA	TRBV6-1	TRBJ1-2	TGTGCCAGCAGTGAAGCGGGGGACATATTTAACTATGGCTACACCTTC	CASSEAGDIFNYGYTF
NA	NA	TRBV6-5	TRBJ1-2	TGTGCCAGCAGTTACTCCCAACCTGGACAGTTCTATGGCTACACCTTC	CASSYSQPGQFYGYTF
NA	NA	TRBV30	TRBJ2-3	TGTGCCTGGAGTGACCAGGGGCTGAGCACAGATACGCAGTATTTT	CAWSDQGLSTDTQYF
TRBD2	NA	TRBV27	TRBJ2-1	TGTGCCAGCAGTTTAGGGACTAGCGGTTACAATGAGCAGTTCTTC	CASSLGTSGYNEQFF
TRBD2	NA	TRBV6-4	TRBJ2-1	TGTGCCAGCAGTCCGAAGACTAGCGGGCAGTTGGGTGAGCAGTTCTTC	CASSPKTSGQLGEQFF
NA	NA	TRBV18	TRBJ1-4	TGTGCCAGCTCACCGGATAGGGGGGGTATTGAAAAACTGTTTTTT	CASSPDRGGIEKLFF
TRBD1	NA	TRBV6-6	TRBJ1-1	TGTGCCAGCAGTTACCCGGCAGGGGGGAACACTGAAGCTTTCTTT	CASSYPAGGNTEAFF
TRBD1	NA	TRBV5-1	TRBJ1-3	TGCGCCAGCAGCTTGGTCGGACAGGGCTCTGGAAACACCATATATTTT	CASSLVGQGSGNTIYF
NA	NA	TRBV9	TRBJ1-1	TGTGCCAGCAGCGTAGGCGGGGACGACACTGAAGCTTTCTTT	CASSVGGDDTEAFF
TRBD1	NA	TRBV6-6	TRBJ1-2	TGTGCCAGCAGTTTGGACAGGGAGAACTATGGCTACACCTTC	CASSLDRENYGYTF
TRBD2	few	TRBV7-6	TRBJ2-5	TGTGCCAGCAGCTTTCTAGCGGGGGAGGTGGGTGAGACCCAGTACTTC	CASSFLAGEVGETQYF
TRBD2	NA	TRBV11-2	TRBJ2-7	TGTGCCAGCAGCTTCGGGACTAGCGCCGCCTACGAGCAGTACTTC	CASSFGTSAAYEQYF
NA	NA	TRBV5-4	TRBJ1-1	TGTGCCAGCAGCCCCGGACGGGAGATAGGCACTGAAGCTTTCTTT	CASSPGREIGTEAFF
NA	few	TRBV7-9	TRBJ2-3	TGTGCCAGCAGCTTTTATATGACAGAAAGCACAGATACGCAGTATTTT	CASSFYMTESTDTQYF
NA	NA	TRBV4-1	TRBJ2-2	TGCGCCAGCAGCCAAGATCAACCCCCCTCGAGGACCGGGGAGCTGTTTTTT	CASSQDQPPSRTGELFF
NA	few	TRBV23-1	TRBJ1-2	TGCGCCAGCAGTCAATGGGACACCTATGGCTACACCTTC	CASSQWDTYGYTF
TRBD2	NA	TRBV5-6	TRBJ2-3	TGTGCCAGCAGCTTGACCTTGGGTAGCGGGGGGGCCTCGGATACGCAGTATTTT	CASSLTLGSGGASDTQYF